A single sample is the source of the 23 T cell receptor beta chains below, sequenced in a study of blood T cell repertoires in COVID-19. Generated by immunoSEQ multiplex PCR, the TCRdb table keeps only in-frame clones and is missing some. The table has about 480,000 clones, roughly 90% seen once. Sequenced sample: PBMCs or T cells enriched from blood (not recorded which). Receptors originate from a woman aged 40 to 49 who had recovered from COVID-19.

Comments on this clone: Other nucleotide sequences in the sample specify the same CDR3. The V call is TRBV4-3, the J call TRBJ1-6, with D unclear. Per germline, CDR1 LGHNA and CDR2 YSLEER. The CDR3 loop spans 14 amino acids. Between the trimmed V and J ends, which lost 2 bases and 5 bases, there was a span of 7 bases. The CDR3 coding sequence is TGCGCCAGCAGCCAACGAGGGAATAATTCACCCCTCCACTTT. This sequence encodes CASSQRGNNSPLHF.

The chain links TRBV19 to TRBJ2-7; D uncertain. The ends were cut back, 11 bases at V and 2 bases at J, with 13 bases in the middle. The CDR3 covers 12 residues. Germline V gene data show CDR1 as LNHDA and CDR2 as SQIVND (reference sequence). The CDR3, as DNA: TGTGCCGTAGAGGTTCGTCCCTACGAGCAGTACTTC. It codes for CAVEVRPYEQYF.

The gene calls are TRBV27 and TRBJ1-1; the match to TRBD1 covers 8 bases. This CDR3 spans 16 amino acids. V was pared by 3 bases and J by 4 bases, with 10 bases of the junction left unmatched. Looked up from germline, CDR1 is MNHEY and CDR2 is SMNVEV (reference sequence). CDR3 loop: CASSLTQGALSTEAFF. Written as DNA, the CDR3 is TGTGCCAGCAGTTTGACGCAGGGGGCCTTGAGCACTGAAGCTTTCTTT.

This clone is a singleton in its sample. The chain recombines TRBV10-3 with TRBJ1-1; TRBD1 might be the D (6 bases). The V gene's germline CDR1 is ENHRY and CDR2 SYGVKD. CDR3 length: 16 amino acids. The V end was cut by 2 bases, the J end by 5 bases, with 18 bases between. The CDR3 loop reads CAISEPGRGSGTEAFF. CDR3 in DNA: TGTGCCATCAGTGAGCCGGGCAGGGGAAGTGGGACTGAAGCTTTCTTT.

Many counts were recorded for this clone. The rearrangement joins TRBV9 to TRBJ1-4; the D gene is possibly TRBD1 (5 bases). This CDR3 has 16 amino acids. V shed 4 bases and J shed 0 bases, with 13 bases lying between them. Germline assignment: CDR1 SGDLS and CDR2 YYNGEE. The CDR3 reads CASSPQGGATNEKLFF. CDR3 coding DNA: TGTGCCAGCAGCCCCCAGGGAGGGGCAACTAATGAAAAACTGTTTTTT.

The chain recombines TRBV18 with TRBJ2-1; 10 bases are shared with TRBD2. CDR3 length: 14 residues. The germline gives CDR1 KGHSH, CDR2 LQKENI. J was trimmed by 5 bases and V by 2 bases; bases with no gene match: 0. As DNA, the CDR3 is TGTGCCAGCTCACCAACTAGCGGGGACAATGAGCAGTTCTTC. It yields the protein CASSPTSGDNEQFF.

V and J are TRBV3-1 (or the pseudogene TRBV3-2) and TRBJ1-3, with 8 bases aligning to TRBD1. Germline V gives CDR1 LGHDT, CDR2 YNNKEL (reference sequence). The CDR3 has 14 amino acids. Trimming cost V 4 bases and J 7 bases; bases outside gene matches: 6. The CDR3 DNA reads as TGTGCCAGCAGCCCCCGGACAGGGTTTAACACCATATATTTT. Residues: CASSPRTGFNTIYF.

V is TRBV24-1 and J is TRBJ2-5, with D hard to call. The CDR3 sequence is 18 residues long. V was cut by 1 base and J by 3 bases, with 20 bases left in between. From germline, CDR1 is KGHDR and CDR2 SFDVKD. CDR3 sequence (DNA): TGTGCCACCAGTGATTTTCTACAGTACCGGCAACATAAAGAGACCCAGTACTTC. This translates into CATSDFLQYRQHKETQYF.

The chain combines TRBV6-5 with TRBJ2-1, with 7 nucleotides matching TRBD2. The CDR3 covers 13 residues. V shed 5 bases and J 7 bases; nucleotides not matched to a gene: 5. Per the germline V gene, CDR1 is MNHEY and CDR2 is SVGAGI. Written as DNA, the CDR3 is TGTGCCAGCAGTCCGATGCGGGAGAATGAGCAGTTCTTC. Translating gives CASSPMRENEQFF.

This chain joins TRBV21-1 and TRBJ1-5. TRBV21-1 is a pseudogene locus. This CDR3 is built from 18 residues. The CDR3 DNA follows: TGTGCCAGCAGCAAAGGAGGTGGGTTGGGGGGTGGCAATCAGCCCCAGCATTTT. Encoded protein: CASSKGGGLGGGNQPQHF.

V gene TRBV6-6 combines with J gene TRBJ2-7, with unresolved D. The CDR3 is made up of 15 amino acids. The V gene lost 5 bases and the J gene lost 0 bases, with 14 bases spanning the gap. Germline V gene lookup returns CDR1 MNHNY and CDR2 SVGAGI (reference sequence). Here the CDR3 DNA reads TGTGCCAGCAGTCACAGAGCTTTTTACTCCTACGAGCAGTACTTC. Translated, it gives CASSHRAFYSYEQYF.

The rearrangement uses TRBV24-1 and TRBJ1-5, with no clear D. Trimming removed 6 bases from V and 0 bases from J, with 11 bases in between. This CDR3 has 15 residues. The germline gives CDR1 KGHDR, CDR2 SFDVKD. CDR3 protein: CATSPTSNSNQPQHF. The CDR3 nucleotides read TGTGCCACCAGTCCGACAAGTAATAGCAATCAGCCCCAGCATTTT.

The CDR3 is CASSLVSVTDTQYF. DNA of the CDR3: TGCGCCAGCAGCTTGGTGTCAGTCACAGATACGCAGTATTTT. J is TRBJ2-3 and V is TRBV5-1; D is unresolved. CDR1 is SGHRS and CDR2 is YFSETQ in the germline V gene. The V and J ends lost 0 bases and 2 bases respectively, with 7 bases between them. CDR3 length: 14 amino acids. The full variable domain, completed using reference TRBV5-1 and TRBJ2-3, is KAGVTQTPRYLIKTRGQQVTLSCSPISGHRSVSWYQQTPGQGLQFLFEYFSETQRNKGNFPGRFSGRQFSNSRSEMNVSTLELGDSALYLCASSLVSVTDTQYFGPGTRLTVL.

The rearrangement joins TRBV5-1 to TRBJ1-3; D is ambiguous. V lost 0 bases and J 4 bases, leaving 8 bases between the germline ends. This CDR3 comprises 14 residues. The V gene's germline CDR1 is SGHRS and CDR2 YFSETQ. DNA for the CDR3: TGCGCCAGCAGCTTGGGAGGTGCCGGAAACACCATATATTTT. It codes for CASSLGGAGNTIYF.

The V call is TRBV7-6, the J call TRBJ2-1; possibly TRBD2 for D (5 bases). The V gene's germline CDR1 is SGHVS and CDR2 FNYEAQ. This CDR3 is built from 15 residues. V was cut by 5 bases and J by 1 base, with 12 bases left in between. The CDR3 DNA follows: TGTGCCAGCAGCCTTTGGACTTCGTCCTACAATGAGCAGTTCTTC. The encoded protein is CASSLWTSSYNEQFF.

The V call is TRBV12-5, the J call TRBJ1-1; TRBD1 matches at 7 bases. V lost 7 bases and J lost 4; bases outside the gene matches: 9. The germline V gene encodes CDR1 LGHNT and CDR2 FRNRAP. The CDR3 is 14 residues long. Here the CDR3 DNA reads TGTGCTAGTGCCAGGGACAGCGGGGGCACTGAAGCTTTCTTT. Its protein product is CASARDSGGTEAFF. The full variable domain, with the rest looked up from reference TRBV12-5 and TRBJ1-1, is DARVTQTPRHKVTEMGQEVTMRCQPILGHNTVFWYRQTMMQGLELLAYFRNRAPLDDSGMPKDRFSAEMPDATLATLKIQPSEPRDSAVYFCASARDSGGTEAFFGQGTRLTVV.

The chain recombines TRBV6-1 with TRBJ1-2; the match to TRBD1 covers 10 bases. In germline, CDR1 is MNHNS, CDR2 SASEGT. This CDR3 spans 17 amino acids. The V gene end was trimmed by 2 bases and the J gene end by 2 bases; junction bases not matched to a gene: 8. CDR3 sequence reads: CASSEMTGGGWNYGYTF. Here the CDR3 DNA reads TGTGCCAGCAGTGAAATGACAGGGGGCGGCTGGAACTATGGCTACACCTTC.

The chain recombines TRBV27 with TRBJ2-2, with TRBD2 matching 8 bases. Germline V CDR1 and CDR2: MNHEY, SMNVEV (reference sequence). CDR3 length equals 14 residues. The trim removed 5 bases at V and 7 bases at J, leaving 6 bases unmatched. Here the CDR3 reads CASSSGSRVGELFF. The CDR3 DNA reads TGTGCCAGCAGTAGCGGGAGCAGGGTCGGGGAGCTGTTTTTT.

The rearrangement joins TRBV19 to TRBJ1-2; the D is unclear. The CDR3 extends over 14 amino acids. The V gene's germline CDR1 is LNHDA and CDR2 SQIVND (reference sequence). Trimming took 3 bases from V and 0 from J, leaving 8 bases between them. In DNA form, the CDR3 reads TGTGCCAGTAGTATCGACGGAGCTAACTATGGCTACACCTTC. It codes for CASSIDGANYGYTF.

V usage is TRBV7-2 and J usage is TRBJ1-2; a possible D gene is TRBD1 (6 bases). V lost 5 bases to trimming and J lost 5 bases, with 15 bases between them. CDR1 is SGHTA, CDR2 FQGNSA, per germline. There are 14 residues in the CDR3. CDR3 DNA: TGTGCCAGCAGCCTCGGAACAGGGTTATATGGCTACACCTTC. It specifies CASSLGTGLYGYTF.

The V gene is TRBV6-1, the J gene TRBJ2-3, with TRBD2 as a possible D gene (6 bases). CDR1 and CDR2 from the germline V gene are MNHNS and SASEGT. The CDR3 length is 18 residues. Trimming removed 2 bases at V and 0 bases at J, with 18 bases between. The CDR3 loop reads CASSELPPVSGSTDTQYF. The DNA for the CDR3 is TGTGCCAGCAGTGAATTGCCCCCGGTTAGCGGCAGCACAGATACGCAGTATTTT.

V gene TRBV2 combines with J gene TRBJ2-7; 13 nucleotides match TRBD2. The ends lost 8 bases at V and 4 bases at J; junction bases unmatched: 5. The CDR3 has 14 residues. Germline CDR1 SNHLY, CDR2 FYNNEI. CDR3 region: CASQAGLAGYEQYF. CDR3 sequence (DNA): TGTGCCAGCCAGGCGGGACTAGCGGGGTACGAGCAGTACTTC.

The chain links TRBV9 to TRBJ1-4; 11 nucleotides agree with TRBD1. Per the germline V gene, CDR1 is SGDLS and CDR2 is YYNGEE. J was trimmed by 10 bases and V by 3 bases; bases with no gene match: 11. The CDR3 runs to 16 residues. The CDR3 protein is CASSASTGTGGVKLFF. For the CDR3, the DNA is TGTGCCAGCAGCGCCAGCACCGGGACAGGGGGTGTAAAACTGTTTTTT.